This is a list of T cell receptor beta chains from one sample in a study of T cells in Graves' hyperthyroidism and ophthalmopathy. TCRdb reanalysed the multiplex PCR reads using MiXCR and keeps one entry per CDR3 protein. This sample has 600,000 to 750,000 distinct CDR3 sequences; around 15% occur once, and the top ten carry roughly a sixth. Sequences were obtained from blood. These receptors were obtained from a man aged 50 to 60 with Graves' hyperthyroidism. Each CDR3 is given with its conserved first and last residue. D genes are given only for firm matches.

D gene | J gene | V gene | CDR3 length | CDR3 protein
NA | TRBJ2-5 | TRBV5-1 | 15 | CASSLVLSLQETQYF
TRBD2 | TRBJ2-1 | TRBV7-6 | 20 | CASSPTPGLAGTSSYNEQFF
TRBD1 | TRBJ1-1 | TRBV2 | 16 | CASSEAPGQGGFRAFF
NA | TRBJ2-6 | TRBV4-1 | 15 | CASSQPASGANVLTF
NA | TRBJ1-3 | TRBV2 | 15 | CASSLEAGAGNTIYF
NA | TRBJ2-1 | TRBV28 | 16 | CASRPRTASSYNEQFF
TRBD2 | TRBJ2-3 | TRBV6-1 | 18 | CASRKDPLLAESTDTQYF
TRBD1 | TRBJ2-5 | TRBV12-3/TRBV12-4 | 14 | CASTETGSDETQYF
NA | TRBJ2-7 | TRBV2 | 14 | CASISTGSSYEQYF
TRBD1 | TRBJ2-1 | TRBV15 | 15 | CATSSRDRGRREQFF
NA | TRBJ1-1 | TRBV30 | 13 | CAWSRRQNTEAFF
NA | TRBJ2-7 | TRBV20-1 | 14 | CSAPFTGLAYEQYF
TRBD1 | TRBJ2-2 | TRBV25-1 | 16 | CASSEWAGGEGGELFF
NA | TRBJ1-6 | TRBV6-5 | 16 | CASSYSESSYNSPLHF
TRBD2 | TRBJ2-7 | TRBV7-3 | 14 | CASSPGTSTNEQYF
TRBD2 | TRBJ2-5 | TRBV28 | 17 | CATQTSGRAGKKETQYF
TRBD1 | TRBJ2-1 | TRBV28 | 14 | CASRKGGIYNEQFF
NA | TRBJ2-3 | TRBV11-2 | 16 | CASSLRGTSSTDTQYF
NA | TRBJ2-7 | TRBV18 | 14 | CASSPLWSSYEQYF
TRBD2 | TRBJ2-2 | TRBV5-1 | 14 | CASSPLASTGELFF
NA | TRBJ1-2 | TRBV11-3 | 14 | CASSRCPRAGGYTF
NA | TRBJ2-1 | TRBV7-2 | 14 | CASSFQNSYNEQFF
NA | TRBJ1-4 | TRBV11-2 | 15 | CASSFRVVANEKLFF